The present TCR beta chain was sequenced within a study of T cell responses to AZD1222 COVID-19 vaccine. Notes on the study in general: Targeting of unmutated variant regions was reportedly seen in nearly half of spike-specific TCRs. Clonal diversity was possibly underestimated, and white British individuals and females predominated among donors. With two AZD1222 doses given, Spike-specific TCR breadth and depth both rose.

This CDR3 has 11 residues. V lost 8 bases, J lost 7 bases, and 12 bases lay in between. On this clone: The antigen remains undetermined.

The data were produced by immunoSEQ multiplex PCR, yet TCRdb's version contains in-frame clones alone and is incomplete. Of 65,000 to 90,000 clones in the sample, roughly 88% are singletons; the top ten hold 20%. The chain recombines TRBV12-3 or TRBV12-4 with TRBJ2-7; no clear D gene. Specimen: peripheral blood, collected on day 0 of AZD1222 vaccination. This receptor was taken from an adult in good health. This CDR3 reads CASSPALEQYF. The CDR3 nucleotides read TGTGCCAGCTCCCCCGCTTTGGAGCAGTACTTC.